Below, 21 T cell receptor beta chains from the same sample are listed, as sequenced in a study of T cell responses to AZD1222 COVID-19 vaccine. Method: immunoSEQ multiplex PCR; TCRdb's copy keeps in-frame clones and lacks some. The sample contains around 110,000 clones, 75% to 90% of which appear only once. The sequences come from peripheral blood, collected on day 0 of AZD1222 vaccination. The receptor source for this set is an adult in good health.

V is TRBV14 and J is TRBJ2-1, with 7 bases identical to TRBD2. This CDR3 comprises 13 residues. Germline loops: CDR1 SGHDN, CDR2 FVKESK. The trim removed 4 bases at V and 5 bases at J, leaving 2 bases unmatched. CDR3 nucleotides: TGTGCCAGCAGCCGGGACTACAACAATGAGCAGTTCTTC. Protein sequence: CASSRDYNNEQFF.

The CDR3: CASSMTSGGYNEQFF. The CDR3 bases are TGTGCCAGTAGTATGACTAGCGGAGGGTACAATGAGCAGTTCTTC. The chain is built from TRBV19 and TRBJ2-1; TRBD2 aligns across 9 bases. CDR3 length equals 15 residues. Germline trimming cut 3 bases from V and 4 bases from J; bases unmatched to any gene: 4. Germline V lookup: CDR1 LNHDA, CDR2 SQIVND (reference sequence).

The V gene is TRBV9, the J gene TRBJ1-6; D gene unclear. The CDR3 is 14 amino acids. In germline, CDR1 is SGDLS, CDR2 YYNGEE. The V and J ends lost 0 bases and 5 bases respectively, with 6 bases between them. CDR3 sequence (DNA): TGTGCCAGCAGCGTAGCCAGTGATAATTCACCCCTCCACTTT. The encoded protein is CASSVASDNSPLHF.

The chain carries TRBV30 and TRBJ1-1; 7 bases fit TRBD1. The CDR3 totals 14 residues. CDR1 GTSNPN and CDR2 SVGIG come from the germline V gene (reference sequence). With 0 bases clipped from V and 11 bases from J, the junction kept 12 bases outside the gene matches. The chain's CDR3 is CAWSVGQRRGIAFF. The DNA for the CDR3 is TGTGCCTGGAGTGTGGGACAGCGCAGAGGTATCGCTTTCTTT.

The V and J genes are TRBV30 and TRBJ2-6; 8 nucleotides align to TRBD2. The CDR3 spans 16 residues. The V segment lost 2 bases and the J segment 4 bases; nucleotides outside the gene matches: 7. The germline V gene has CDR1 GTSNPN and CDR2 SVGIG (reference sequence). CDR3 region: CAWSRAGGPGANVLTF. CDR3 in DNA: TGTGCCTGGAGTCGGGCGGGAGGCCCCGGGGCCAACGTCCTGACTTTC.

On this clone itself: The junction departs from the called germline gene at one end, perhaps through a read error. The J gene is TRBJ2-5, the V gene TRBV6-5, with D perhaps matching TRBD1 (7 bases). The germline V gene encodes CDR1 MNHEY and CDR2 SVGAGI. This CDR3 is built from 12 residues. CDR3 protein: CACRGVGETQYF. The CDR3 coding sequence is TGTGCCTGCAGGGGGGTCGGAGAGACCCAGTACTTC.

The rearrangement joins TRBV11-1 to TRBJ2-6, with unresolved D. V shed 5 bases and J shed 0 bases, with 5 bases lying between them. The CDR3 spans 14 residues. The V gene's germline CDR1 is SGHAT and CDR2 FQDESV (reference sequence). The CDR3 here is CASSQRSGANVLTF. CDR3 nucleotide sequence: TGTGCCAGCAGCCAACGCTCTGGGGCCAACGTCCTGACTTTC. Full variable domain (remainder filled in from reference TRBV11-1 and TRBJ2-6): EAEVAQSPRYKITEKSQAVAFWCDPISGHATLYWYRQILGQGPELLVQFQDESVVDDSQLPKDRFSAERLKGVDSTLKIQPAELGDSAMYLCASSQRSGANVLTFGAGSRLTVL.

The chain joins TRBV3-1 (or the pseudogene TRBV3-2) to TRBJ1-1; D possibly corresponds to TRBD1 (5 bases). The CDR3 loop spans 13 amino acids. Deletions cut 1 base from V and 4 bases from J, with 7 bases between. Germline loops: CDR1 LGHDT, CDR2 YNNKEL (reference sequence). For the CDR3, the DNA is TGTGCCAGCAGCCAAGGGGGGGTCACTGAAGCTTTCTTT. It is translated as CASSQGGVTEAFF.

J is TRBJ2-4 and V is TRBV5-6; D may correspond to TRBD1 or TRBD2 (5 bases each). The CDR3 is made up of 15 amino acids. V lost 4 bases and J lost 9, with 20 bases in between. From germline, CDR1 is SGHDT and CDR2 YYEEEE. The CDR3 loop reads CASSPGTLGGGIQYF. The CDR3 DNA is TGTGCCAGCAGCCCTGGGACCCTAGGTGGGGGCATTCAGTACTTC.

The gene calls are TRBV9 and TRBJ2-5; no clear D gene. The germline CDR1 and CDR2 sequences are SGDLS and YYNGEE. Trimming removed 3 bases from V and 5 bases from J, with 14 bases in between. The CDR3 runs to 14 residues. The CDR3 loop is CASSAHWARETQYF. CDR3 nucleotide sequence: TGTGCCAGCAGCGCCCACTGGGCGCGGGAGACCCAGTACTTC.

The gene calls are TRBV18 and TRBJ2-6; D is tentatively TRBD1 or TRBD2 (6 bases each). The ends were cut back, 5 bases at V and 4 bases at J, with 12 bases in the middle. This CDR3 is 15 amino acids long. Germline V lookup: CDR1 KGHSH, CDR2 LQKENI. CDR3 loop: CASSTGAFGANVLTF. The CDR3 DNA reads as TGTGCCAGCTCAACGGGGGCGTTCGGGGCCAACGTCCTGACTTTC.

The gene calls are TRBV27 and TRBJ2-2; 8 positions match TRBD1. The germline V gene encodes CDR1 MNHEY and CDR2 SMNVEV (reference sequence). Germline trimming cut 6 bases from V and 3 bases from J; bases unmatched to any gene: 6. There are 15 residues in the CDR3. CDR3 DNA sequence: TGTGCCAGCAGGCAACAGGGGGGACACACCGGGGAGCTGTTTTTT. Translating gives CASRQQGGHTGELFF.

This chain connects TRBV7-9 to TRBJ1-2; tentatively, D is TRBD1 (6 bases). From germline, CDR1 is SEHNR and CDR2 FQNEAQ (reference sequence). Deletions cut 2 bases from V and 4 bases from J, with 11 bases between. CDR3 length: 14 amino acids. CDR3 region: CASSLPAGAYGYTF. Here the CDR3 DNA reads TGTGCCAGCAGCTTACCCGCAGGGGCCTATGGCTACACCTTC.

The V and J genes are TRBV7-8 and TRBJ1-1; perhaps TRBD1 as D (5 bases). V lost 7 bases, J lost 5 bases, and 17 bases lay in between. There are 14 residues in the CDR3. Germline CDR1 is SGHVS and CDR2 is FQNEAQ. The CDR3: CASNPGGGRTEAFF. CDR3 in DNA: TGTGCCAGCAATCCCGGTGGGGGTCGGACTGAAGCTTTCTTT.

V and J are TRBV7-7 and TRBJ2-5, with 11 bases aligning to TRBD1. This CDR3 contains 15 residues. V shed 3 bases, J shed 4 bases, and the junction held 4 bases outside the gene matches. The V gene's germline CDR1 is SSHAT and CDR2 FNYEAQ (reference sequence). CDR3 bases: TGTGCCAGCAGCTTCGGACAGGGGGCTGGAGAGACCCAGTACTTC. Translation gives CASSFGQGAGETQYF.

This rearrangement joins TRBV30 to TRBJ2-7; D unclear. The CDR3 covers 11 residues. Germline V gives CDR1 GTSNPN, CDR2 SVGIG (reference sequence). Trimming cost V 1 base and J 3 bases, with 4 bases left between them. The CDR3 loop is CAWSGSYEQYF. The CDR3 nucleotides are TGTGCCTGGAGTGGCAGCTACGAGCAGTACTTC.

The rearrangement links TRBV25-1 to TRBJ1-4; D uncertain. The CDR3 runs to 13 residues. CDR1 and CDR2 (germline): MGHDK, SYGVNS. V lost 4 bases and J 10 bases, leaving 13 bases between the germline ends. CDR3 sequence: CASSATNPPKLFF. The DNA for the CDR3 is TGTGCCAGCAGTGCGACAAATCCCCCAAAACTGTTTTTT.

The chain has TRBV2 and TRBJ2-1; no reliable D call. V lost 8 bases, J lost 5 bases, and 4 bases lay in between. The CDR3 has 10 amino acids. Germline V gene lookup returns CDR1 SNHLY and CDR2 FYNNEI. CDR3 in amino acids: CASVDNEQFF. CDR3 in DNA: TGTGCCAGCGTAGACAATGAGCAGTTCTTC. Full variable domain (rest looked up from reference TRBV2 and TRBJ2-1): EPEVTQTPSHQVTQMGQEVILRCVPISNHLYFYWYRQILGQKVEFLVSFYNNEISEKSEIFDDQFSVERPDGSNFTLKIRSTKLEDSAMYFCASVDNEQFFGPGTRLTVL.

In DNA form, the CDR3 reads TGTGCCAGCTCACCAGCGGCAGGGGGCAATAGCAATCAGCCCCAGCATTTT. Translating it yields CASSPAAGGNSNQPQHF. This rearrangement joins TRBV18 to TRBJ1-5, with 8 bases matching TRBD1. Per the germline V gene, CDR1 is KGHSH and CDR2 is LQKENI. After removal of 2 bases from V and 0 bases from J, the junction contained 6 bases not matched to a gene. The CDR3 is 17 residues long.

The J gene is TRBJ1-1, the V gene TRBV28; weak D call: TRBD1 (5 bases). This CDR3 spans 17 amino acids. CDR1 is MDHEN and CDR2 is SYDVKM in the germline V gene. The V end was cut by 6 bases, the J end by 6 bases, with 26 bases between. The CDR3 region is CASRRFVRARGYSEAFF. The CDR3 DNA reads TGTGCCAGCAGGCGTTTTGTCAGGGCGCGGGGGTACTCTGAAGCTTTCTTT.

V gene TRBV6-6 combines with J gene TRBJ1-1; no firm D call. This CDR3 comprises 12 residues. The germline V gene has CDR1 MNHNY and CDR2 SVGAGI (reference sequence). Trimming shortened V by 0 bases and J by 6 bases, and 5 bases separated the two germline ends. CDR3 coding DNA: TGTGCCAGCAGTTACTCTGTGGCTGAAGCTTTCTTT. Translated: CASSYSVAEAFF.